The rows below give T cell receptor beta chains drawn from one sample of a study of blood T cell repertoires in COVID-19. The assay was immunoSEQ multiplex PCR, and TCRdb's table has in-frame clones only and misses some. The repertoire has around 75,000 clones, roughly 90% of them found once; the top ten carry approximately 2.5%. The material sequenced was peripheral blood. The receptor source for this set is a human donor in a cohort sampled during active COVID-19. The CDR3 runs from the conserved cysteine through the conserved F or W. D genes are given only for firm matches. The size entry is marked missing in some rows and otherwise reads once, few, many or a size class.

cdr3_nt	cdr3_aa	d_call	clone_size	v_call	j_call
TGTGCCAGCAGCTTTGGACTAGCGGGGGTAGAGACCCAGTACTTC	CASSFGLAGVETQYF	TRBD2	.	TRBV7-2	TRBJ2-5
TGTGCCAGCAGCGCCCCCGGCTCCTACGAGCAGTACTTC	CASSAPGSYEQYF	.	once	TRBV7-9	TRBJ2-7
TGCAGTGCGGTGGGTGGCAGGACCCTCCACTTT	CSAVGGRTLHF	.	.	TRBV20-1	TRBJ1-6
TGTGCCAGCAGCTTGGCCGTAGCGGGGTCCTACGAGCAGTACTTC	CASSLAVAGSYEQYF	TRBD2	.	TRBV11-1	TRBJ2-7
TGTGCCAGCAGTTTCGCGCGGGAGCCCTACGAGCAGTACTTC	CASSFAREPYEQYF	TRBD2	.	TRBV6-2/TRBV6-3	TRBJ2-7
TGTGCCAGCAGGGGGACAGGGGCCGGGGAGACCCAGTACTTC	CASRGTGAGETQYF	TRBD1	.	TRBV2	TRBJ2-5
TGTGCCAGCAGCGTAGGAGGGGGAGGGGCTAATGAAAAACTGTTTTTT	CASSVGGGGANEKLFF	.	.	TRBV9	TRBJ1-4
TGTGCCATCCCTACGTGGGAGACCCAGTACTTC	CAIPTWETQYF	.	.	TRBV6-5	TRBJ2-5
TGTGCCAGCAGCCCGGACTACCTGAGCACAGATACGCAGTATTTT	CASSPDYLSTDTQYF	.	.	TRBV7-2	TRBJ2-3
TGTGCCAGCAGTCCCCAAGGGGCGGGGGGCCTCTACGAGCAGTACTTC	CASSPQGAGGLYEQYF	TRBD2	.	TRBV28	TRBJ2-7
TGTGCCAGCAGTTTATTGGGGACAGTTAATGAAAAACTGTTTTTT	CASSLLGTVNEKLFF	TRBD1	.	TRBV28	TRBJ1-4
TGTGCCAGCAGCGTAGGGGAGGGAGAGTATGTAGAGACCCAGTACTTC	CASSVGEGEYVETQYF	TRBD2	.	TRBV9	TRBJ2-5
TGTGCCAGCAGCGAACGACAGGGGGCGCTTAGGACTGAAGCTTTCTTT	CASSERQGALRTEAFF	TRBD1	.	TRBV7-2	TRBJ1-1
TGTGCCAGCAGCCGATCGGACAACACAGATACGCAGTATTTT	CASSRSDNTDTQYF	.	.	TRBV7-9	TRBJ2-3
TGTGCCAGCAGTGCCACAGGGGCCAATCAGCCCCAGCATTTT	CASSATGANQPQHF	TRBD1	.	TRBV6-2/TRBV6-3	TRBJ1-5
TGTGCCAGCACGGCACTAGCGGGGGGTGGTGATACGCAGTATTTT	CASTALAGGGDTQYF	TRBD2	.	TRBV6-6	TRBJ2-3
TGTGCCAGTAGTACGAGACTCCTGAGCAATCAGCCCCAGCATTTT	CASSTRLLSNQPQHF	.	.	TRBV19	TRBJ1-5
TGTGCCAGCAGGAGGGGGTTAGCGGGAGGCTTGACGGACGGGGAGCTGTTTTTT	CASRRGLAGGLTDGELFF	TRBD2	.	TRBV6-4	TRBJ2-2
TGTGCCACCCTAGGACAGGGGGCACATAGCAATCAGCCCCAGCATTTT	CATLGQGAHSNQPQHF	TRBD1	.	TRBV6-6	TRBJ1-5
TGTGCCAGCAGTACTCGACAGGGAGGACACTACGAGCAGTACTTC	CASSTRQGGHYEQYF	.	.	TRBV6-5	TRBJ2-7
TGTGCCAGCAGCCAAGATCACACGGGAGGTGAAAAACTGTTTTTT	CASSQDHTGGEKLFF	.	once	TRBV3-1/TRBV3-2	TRBJ1-4
TGCGCCAGCAGCACCCGGTCAGCGGCCAGCTCCTACAATGAGCAGTTCTTC	CASSTRSAASSYNEQFF	.	.	TRBV5-1	TRBJ2-1
TGTGCCAGCAGCCGAGGGACTAGCGGTACCCCTAGCACAGATACGCAGTATTTT	CASSRGTSGTPSTDTQYF	TRBD2	once	TRBV7-9	TRBJ2-3
TGTGCCAGCAGCTTAGTGACAGGGGATTACGAGCAGTACTTC	CASSLVTGDYEQYF	TRBD1	.	TRBV7-9	TRBJ2-7
TGTGCCAGCAGTTTAGGGCAGCAAGAGACCCAGTACTTC	CASSLGQQETQYF	.	.	TRBV12-3/TRBV12-4	TRBJ2-5
TGTGCCAGCAGCGAGGGACTGACTAATTCACCCCTCCACTTT	CASSEGLTNSPLHF	.	.	TRBV9	TRBJ1-6
TGTGCCAGCAGCCAAGATTTCGGGGGTGGCGGGATAAGCGGGGGCTACACCTTC	CASSQDFGGGGISGGYTF	.	.	TRBV3-1/TRBV3-2	TRBJ1-2
TGTGCCAGCAGTTTAGCCAGGGGGCGTGAGCAGTACTTC	CASSLARGREQYF	TRBD1	.	TRBV27	TRBJ2-7
TGTGCCAGCACCGACAGGGGGCACAACACTGAAGCTTTCTTT	CASTDRGHNTEAFF	TRBD1	.	TRBV2	TRBJ1-1
TGCGCCAGCAGCCCGTTACAGGGATTCGCGCTCTTAGCCAAAAACATTCAGTACTTC	CASSPLQGFALLAKNIQYF	.	once	TRBV4-1	TRBJ2-4
TGTGCCAGCAGCTTGGAACCGAGCTCCTACAATGAGCAGTTCTTC	CASSLEPSSYNEQFF	.	.	TRBV5-4	TRBJ2-1
TGTGCCAGCTCCACCATGTCGACGGGATTTAATGAAAAACTGTTTTTT	CASSTMSTGFNEKLFF	.	.	TRBV18	TRBJ1-4
TGTGCCAGCAGCTTAAATCTGGAGGCGAGTAAAGAGACCCAGTACTTC	CASSLNLEASKETQYF	.	.	TRBV11-1	TRBJ2-5
TGTGCCAGCAGCACAGGGACAGGACCCGCAGATACGCAGTATTTT	CASSTGTGPADTQYF	TRBD1	.	TRBV7-9	TRBJ2-3
TGCGCCAGTACCAGCGGGGGGCCCCAAGAGACCCAGTACTTC	CASTSGGPQETQYF	TRBD2	.	TRBV5-1	TRBJ2-5
TGCAGCGTGGACAGGGTGTGGTACAATGAGCAGTTCTTC	CSVDRVWYNEQFF	TRBD1	.	TRBV29-1	TRBJ2-1
TGTGCCAGCAGTTTCCCTCGGGAGGTTCCCTACGAGCAGTACTTC	CASSFPREVPYEQYF	TRBD2	.	TRBV6-2/TRBV6-3	TRBJ2-7
TGTGCCAGCAGCTTAGGCGCAGGGCCCTTGAGCACCTACAATGAGCAGTTCTTC	CASSLGAGPLSTYNEQFF	.	.	TRBV11-3	TRBJ2-1
TGTGCCAGCTCACGGGACACCACTGAAAAACTGTTTTTT	CASSRDTTEKLFF	.	.	TRBV18	TRBJ1-4
TGTGCCAGCAGCTTAGCGGGACTACAAGAGACCCAGTACTTC	CASSLAGLQETQYF	TRBD2	.	TRBV7-2	TRBJ2-5
TGTGCCAGCAGCCCAGGGGGCGGCGGGGAGCTGTTTTTT	CASSPGGGGELFF	TRBD1	few	TRBV11-3	TRBJ2-2
TGTGCCAGCAGTCTATCGGGACTGTCAACCTACGAGCAGTACTTC	CASSLSGLSTYEQYF	.	once	TRBV27	TRBJ2-7
TGTGCCAGCAGCCTAGGACAGAGTTATAGCAATCAGCCCCAGCATTTT	CASSLGQSYSNQPQHF	.	once	TRBV7-2	TRBJ1-5
TGTGCCAGCAGCCCCGGCGGGACAGGGGTCCTGCAGTACTTC	CASSPGGTGVLQYF	TRBD1	.	TRBV9	TRBJ2-7
TGTGCCAGCAGCAAAGCGCTAAACAGTTTGCCCGGGGAGCTGTTTTTT	CASSKALNSLPGELFF	.	once	TRBV21-1	TRBJ2-2
TGTGCCAGCAGCCAAGATAGGGCGGGGAGCAATCAGCCCCAGCATTTT	CASSQDRAGSNQPQHF	.	.	TRBV4-2	TRBJ1-5
TGTGCCAGCAGTGAAAGTCGGACTTCAAATGAAAAACTGTTTTTT	CASSESRTSNEKLFF	.	.	TRBV2	TRBJ1-4
TGTGCCAGCAGTTTCTCCGACGGGTCCTACGAGCAGTACTTC	CASSFSDGSYEQYF	.	.	TRBV27	TRBJ2-7
TGTGCCAGCGGCAATCCCCACACAGATACGCAGTATTTT	CASGNPHTDTQYF	.	.	TRBV7-9	TRBJ2-3
TGTGCCAGCAGCATAGACAGGGGGGGCACTGAAGCTTTCTTT	CASSIDRGGTEAFF	TRBD1	.	TRBV27	TRBJ1-1
TGCAGCGTCCCCAAAGGGCGGGGCGAGCAGTATTTC	CSVPKGRGEQYF	.	.	TRBV29-1	TRBJ2-7
TGTGCCAGCAGTCCACGAGGCTACGAGCAGTACTTC	CASSPRGYEQYF	.	.	TRBV6-5	TRBJ2-7
TGTGCCACCAGCAGAGTAGCCAATGAGCAGTTCTTC	CATSRVANEQFF	.	.	TRBV15	TRBJ2-1
TGTGCCAGCAGTGAAGTCGGTGCTCGGAGCACTGAAGCTTTCTTT	CASSEVGARSTEAFF	.	.	TRBV6-1	TRBJ1-1